Listed here is a single T cell receptor (beta chain). Its antigen is undetermined. Germline trimming cut 6 bases from V and 4 bases from J; bases unmatched to any gene: 8. The germline CDR1 and CDR2 sequences are SNHLY and FYNNEI. This CDR3 comprises 15 residues. MiXCR was run by TCRdb on the reads, yielding one entry per CDR3 protein. The sample yields tens of thousands of distinct CDR3 sequences, roughly a quarter seen once. The sample is drawn from a study of T cell repertoires in cytomegalovirus infection. Turning to the study itself: CMV epitopes used comprised recently identified HLA-C-restricted ones and well-studied HLA-B-restricted ones. General observations from the study: Summed public TCR beta family frequency identified CMV carriers bearing the relevant HLA.

This TCR came from a human donor in good health (CMV status not recorded). Some clones in this sample may be carry-over from other donors' samples. J is TRBJ2-4 and V is TRBV2; 8 bases fit TRBD2. The input for sequencing was CD8+ T cells from cultured PBMCs, taken from culture after CMV antigen stimulation. CDR3 region: CASSRLSGAKNIQYF. Written as DNA, the CDR3 is TGTGCCAGCAGCCGACTTAGCGGGGCGAAAAACATTCAGTACTTC.